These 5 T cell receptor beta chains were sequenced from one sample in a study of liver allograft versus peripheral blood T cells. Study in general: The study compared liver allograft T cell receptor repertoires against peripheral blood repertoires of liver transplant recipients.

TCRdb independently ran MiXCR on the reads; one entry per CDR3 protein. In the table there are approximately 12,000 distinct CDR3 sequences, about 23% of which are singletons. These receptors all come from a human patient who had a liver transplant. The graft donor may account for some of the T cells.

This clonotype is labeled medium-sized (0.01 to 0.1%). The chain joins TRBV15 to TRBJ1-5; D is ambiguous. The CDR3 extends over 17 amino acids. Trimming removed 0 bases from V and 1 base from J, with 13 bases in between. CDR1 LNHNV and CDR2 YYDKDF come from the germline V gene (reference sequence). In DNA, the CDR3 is TGTGCCACCAGCAGAGATCAGGTGACGGTAAGCAATCAGCCCCAGCATTTT. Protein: CATSRDQVTVSNQPQHF.

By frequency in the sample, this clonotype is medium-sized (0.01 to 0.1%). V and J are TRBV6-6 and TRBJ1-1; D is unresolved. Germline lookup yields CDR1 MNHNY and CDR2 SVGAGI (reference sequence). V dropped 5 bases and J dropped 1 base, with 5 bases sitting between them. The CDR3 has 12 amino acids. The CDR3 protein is CASSRQNTEAFF. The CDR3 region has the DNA TGTGCCAGCAGTAGACAGAACACTGAAGCTTTCTTT.

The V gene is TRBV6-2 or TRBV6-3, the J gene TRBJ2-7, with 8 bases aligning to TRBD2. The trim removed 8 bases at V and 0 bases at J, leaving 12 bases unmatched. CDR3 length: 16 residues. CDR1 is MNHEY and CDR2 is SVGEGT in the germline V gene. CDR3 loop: CASLRVAGQSSYEQYF. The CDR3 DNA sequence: TGTGCCAGCTTAAGGGTAGCGGGACAAAGCTCCTACGAGCAGTACTTC.

The DNA for the CDR3 is TGTGCCAGCAGCTCACCAGGGGGCTATGGCTACACCTTC. Translating gives CASSSPGGYGYTF. The gene calls are TRBV12-3 or TRBV12-4 and TRBJ1-2; TRBD1 aligns across 7 bases. The CDR3 totals 13 residues. J lost 4 bases, V lost 6 bases, and 5 bases had no gene match.

CDR3 in DNA: TGTGCCAGCAGCTTAGAGGGATATAGCAATCAGCCCCAGCATTTT. Amino acid sequence: CASSLEGYSNQPQHF. This chain uses TRBV7-2 with TRBJ1-5; D is unclear. Germline V gives CDR1 SGHTA, CDR2 FQGNSA. The CDR3 sequence is 15 residues long. Trimming stripped 1 base from V and 0 bases from J, with 7 bases between. Full variable domain (missing parts from reference TRBV7-2 and TRBJ1-5): GAGVSQSPSNKVTEKGKDVELRCDPISGHTALYWYRQSLGQGLEFLIYFQGNSAPDKSGLPSDRFSAERTGGSVSTLTIQRTQQEDSAVYLCASSLEGYSNQPQHFGDGTRLSIL.